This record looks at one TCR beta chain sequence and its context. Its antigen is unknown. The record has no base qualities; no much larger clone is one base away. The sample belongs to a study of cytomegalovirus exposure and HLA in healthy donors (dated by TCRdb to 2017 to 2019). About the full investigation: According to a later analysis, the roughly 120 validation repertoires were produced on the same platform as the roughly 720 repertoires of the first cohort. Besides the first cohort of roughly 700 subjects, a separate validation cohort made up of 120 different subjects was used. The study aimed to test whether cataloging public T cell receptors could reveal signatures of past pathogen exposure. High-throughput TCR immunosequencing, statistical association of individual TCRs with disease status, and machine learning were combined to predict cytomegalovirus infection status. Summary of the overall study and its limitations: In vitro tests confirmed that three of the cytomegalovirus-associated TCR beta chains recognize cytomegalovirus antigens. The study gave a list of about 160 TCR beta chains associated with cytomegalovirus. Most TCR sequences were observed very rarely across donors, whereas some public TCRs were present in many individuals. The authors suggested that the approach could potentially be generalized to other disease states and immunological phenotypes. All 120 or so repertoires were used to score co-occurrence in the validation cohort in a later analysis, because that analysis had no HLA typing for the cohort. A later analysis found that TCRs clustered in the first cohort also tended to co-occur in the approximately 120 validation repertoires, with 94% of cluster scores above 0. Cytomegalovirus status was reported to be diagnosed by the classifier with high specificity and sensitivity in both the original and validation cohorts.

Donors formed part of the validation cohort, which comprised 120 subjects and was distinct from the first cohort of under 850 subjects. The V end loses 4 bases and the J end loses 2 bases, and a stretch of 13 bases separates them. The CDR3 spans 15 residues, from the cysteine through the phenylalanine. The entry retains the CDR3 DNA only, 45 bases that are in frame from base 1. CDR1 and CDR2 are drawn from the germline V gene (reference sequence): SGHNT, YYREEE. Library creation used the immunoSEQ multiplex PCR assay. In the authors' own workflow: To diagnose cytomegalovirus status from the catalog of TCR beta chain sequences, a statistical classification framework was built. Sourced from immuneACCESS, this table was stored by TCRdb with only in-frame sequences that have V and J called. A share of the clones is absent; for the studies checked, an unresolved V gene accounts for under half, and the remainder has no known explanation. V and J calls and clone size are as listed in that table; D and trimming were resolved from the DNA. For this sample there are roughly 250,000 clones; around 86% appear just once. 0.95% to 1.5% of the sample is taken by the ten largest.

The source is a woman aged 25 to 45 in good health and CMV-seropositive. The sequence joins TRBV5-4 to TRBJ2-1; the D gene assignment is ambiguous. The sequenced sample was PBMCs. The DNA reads TGTGCCAGCAGCAGAAGTGGCCTTGCCTACAATGAGCAGTTCTTC. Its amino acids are CASSRSGLAYNEQFF.